One T cell receptor beta chain is described in this entry. This record belongs to a study of blood T cell repertoires in COVID-19. Background on the study: Material from acute and convalescent COVID-19 was sourced from the United States, Italy and Spain. T cells, B-cell-depleted T cells, or PBMCs supplied cDNA or gDNA.

Per the study methods: Amplification of reference gene primers was used by the study to estimate nucleated cell counts. Measured with immunoSEQ multiplex PCR; TCRdb has only the in-frame clones, and not every one. The DNA gave D and trimming, while V, J and clone size come from that table. This sample has roughly 40,000 clones, with about 85% found just once. V lost 0 bases and J 0 bases, leaving 4 bases between the germline ends. Germline V CDR1 and CDR2: SGHRS, YFSETQ. The CDR3 sequence is 15 residues long. This sequence was found in a human donor in a cohort sampled during active COVID-19. This rearrangement joins TRBV5-1 to TRBJ2-6; D ambiguous. Input material: peripheral blood. CDR3 nucleotides: TGCGCCAGCAGCTTGGGCAGCTCTGGGGCCAACGTCCTGACTTTC. Translating gives CASSLGSSGANVLTF.